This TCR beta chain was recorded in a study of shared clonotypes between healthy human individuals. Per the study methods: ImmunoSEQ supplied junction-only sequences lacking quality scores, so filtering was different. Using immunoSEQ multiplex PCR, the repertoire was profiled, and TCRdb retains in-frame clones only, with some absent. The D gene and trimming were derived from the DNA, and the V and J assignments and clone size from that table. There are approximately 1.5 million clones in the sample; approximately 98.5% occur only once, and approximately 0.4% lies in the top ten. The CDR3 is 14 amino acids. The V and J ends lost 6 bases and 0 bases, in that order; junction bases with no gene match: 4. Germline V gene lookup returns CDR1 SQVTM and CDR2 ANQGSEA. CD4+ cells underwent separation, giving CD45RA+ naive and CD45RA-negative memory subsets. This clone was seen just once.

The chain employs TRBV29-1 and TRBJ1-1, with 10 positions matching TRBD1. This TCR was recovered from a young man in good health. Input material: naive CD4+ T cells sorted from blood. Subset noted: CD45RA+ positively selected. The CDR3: CSVPTGGMNTEAFF. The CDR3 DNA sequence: TGCAGCGTCCCGACAGGGGGCATGAACACTGAAGCTTTCTTT.